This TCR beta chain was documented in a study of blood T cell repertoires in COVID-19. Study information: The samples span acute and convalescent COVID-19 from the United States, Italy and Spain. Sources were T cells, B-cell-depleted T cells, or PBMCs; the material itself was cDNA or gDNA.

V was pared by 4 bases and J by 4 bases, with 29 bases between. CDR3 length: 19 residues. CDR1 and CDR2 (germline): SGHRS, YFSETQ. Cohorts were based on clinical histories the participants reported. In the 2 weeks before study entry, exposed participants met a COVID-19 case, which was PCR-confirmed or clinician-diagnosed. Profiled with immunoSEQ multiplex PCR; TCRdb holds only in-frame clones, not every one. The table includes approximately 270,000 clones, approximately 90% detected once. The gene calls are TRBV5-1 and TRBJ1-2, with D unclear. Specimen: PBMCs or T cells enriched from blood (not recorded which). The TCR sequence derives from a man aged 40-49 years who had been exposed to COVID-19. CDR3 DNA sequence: TGCGCCAGCAGCAGCTATAACCCGGGAATGAGAACAATCTTCTATGGCTACACCTTC. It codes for CASSSYNPGMRTIFYGYTF.